This T cell receptor beta chain was sequenced for a study of CD8 T cells in Susac syndrome. Across the study: Sequenced Susac syndrome patients included five or six with active disease and eight who were in remission.

There are 12 residues in the CDR3. V lost 4 bases to trimming and J lost 4 bases, with 7 bases between them. A word on this clonotype: What it binds is unknown.

Reverse transcription of about 0.45 to 1 ug RNA was performed with random hexamers. TCRdb re-called the immunoSEQ multiplex PCR reads with MiXCR, one entry per CDR3 protein. The data hold some 50,000 distinct CDR3 sequences, with 85% to 95% observed a single time. Study outcomes and limitations: There were some 16 Susac-specific public clones in total CD8+ repertoires and several in CD8+ TEMRA repertoires.

From blood CD8+ and CD4+ T cells, TCR beta sequences were generated. Patients with Susac syndrome fulfilled recently defined diagnostic criteria for definite or probable disease. The clonotype originates from a human donor with Susac syndrome. The gene calls are TRBV12-3 or TRBV12-4 and TRBJ2-5; possibly TRBD1 for D (5 bases). Sequencing input: CD8+ T cells from PBMCs. The CDR3 DNA is TGTGCCAGCAGTTGGACATTAGAGACCCAGTACTTC. Translating gives CASSWTLETQYF.